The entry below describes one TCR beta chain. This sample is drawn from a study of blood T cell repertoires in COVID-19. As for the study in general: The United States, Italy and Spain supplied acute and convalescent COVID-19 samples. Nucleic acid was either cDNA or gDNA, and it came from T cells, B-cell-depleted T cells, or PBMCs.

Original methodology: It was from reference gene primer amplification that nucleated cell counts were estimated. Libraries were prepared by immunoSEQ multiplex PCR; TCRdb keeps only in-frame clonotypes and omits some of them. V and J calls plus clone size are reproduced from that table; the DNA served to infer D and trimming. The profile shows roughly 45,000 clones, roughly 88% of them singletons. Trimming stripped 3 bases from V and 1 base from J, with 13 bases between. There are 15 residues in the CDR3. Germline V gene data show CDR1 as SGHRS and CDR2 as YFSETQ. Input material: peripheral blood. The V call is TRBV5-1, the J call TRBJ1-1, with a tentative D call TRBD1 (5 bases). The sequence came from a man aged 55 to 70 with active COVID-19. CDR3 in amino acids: CASSSLSGGNTEAFF. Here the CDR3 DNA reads TGCGCCAGCAGCTCCCTAAGCGGGGGGAACACTGAAGCTTTCTTT.